These 2 T cell receptor beta chains were sequenced from one sample in a study of CD4 and CD8 cells across lung adenocarcinoma regions. One entry per CDR3 protein, called by TCRdb with MiXCR from the PCR reads. The table lists some 18,000 distinct CDR3 sequences, 50% of them singletons, with under 40% in the top ten. The sample taken for sequencing was CD8+ T cells from the margin of a lung tumor. These receptors all stem from a male donor with lung adenocarcinoma. The CD4 and CD8 labels of this study may be unreliable.

This chain's CDR3 is CASSLPSGTGLNEQFF. For the CDR3, the DNA is TGTGCCAGCAGTCTTCCTTCCGGGACAGGGCTAAATGAGCAGTTCTTC. The chain recombines TRBV6-1 with TRBJ2-1, with 9 bases lining up with TRBD1. V lost 5 bases and J lost 7; bases outside the gene matches: 12. This CDR3 contains 16 residues. From germline, CDR1 is MNHNS and CDR2 SASEGT.

This chain connects TRBV12-3 or TRBV12-4 to TRBJ2-1, with 7 bases aligning to TRBD1. The CDR3 contains 12 residues. Trimming cost V 7 bases and J 9 bases; bases outside gene matches: 6. CDR3 coding DNA: TGTGCCAGCAAGGACAGGAACGTTGAGCAGTTCTTC. Its translation: CASKDRNVEQFF.